This is a list of T cell receptor beta chains from one sample in a study of regulatory T cells in long-lasting Graves disease. TCRdb itself ran the multiplex PCR reads through MiXCR, one entry per CDR3 protein. The table includes 680,000 or so distinct CDR3 sequences, approximately 15% detected once. These data also formed part of another study, on T cells in Graves' hyperthyroidism and ophthalmopathy.

This specimen consisted of peripheral blood mononuclear cells (PBMCs), obtained at new diagnosis, from a patient treated with antithyroid drugs. The receptor set was obtained from a woman aged 25 to 45 with Graves disease. CDR3s include the opening cysteine and the closing phenylalanine or tryptophan. A D gene is named only where the DNA matches it firmly. Size is stated for part of the rows, as once, few or many counts, or as a class when the clone is expanded.

d_gene | j_gene | v_gene | abundance | len | CDR3aa | CDR3nt
TRBD1 | TRBJ2-7 | TRBV3-1 | few | 14 | CASSRWDRGSEQYF | TGTGCCAGCAGCCGATGGGACAGGGGTTCCGAGCAGTACTTC
TRBD2 | TRBJ2-3 | TRBV3-1 | few | 14 | CASARDYGTDTQYF | TGTGCCAGCGCCCGGGACTATGGCACAGATACGCAGTATTTT
TRBD2 | TRBJ2-7 | TRBV20-1 | NA | 16 | CSAREVAGGTTYEQYF | TGCAGTGCTAGAGAGGTAGCGGGAGGAACCACCTACGAGCAGTACTTC
TRBD2 | TRBJ2-1 | TRBV10-1 | few | 17 | CASRGTSGRVPYNEQFF | TGCGCCAGCCGGGGGACTAGCGGGAGGGTCCCCTACAATGAGCAGTTCTTC
NA | TRBJ1-1 | TRBV9 | few | 16 | CASSVATGVRDTEAFF | TGTGCCAGCAGCGTAGCTACGGGGGTCAGGGACACTGAAGCTTTCTTT
NA | TRBJ1-2 | TRBV14 | many | 13 | CASSPGPNYGYTF | TGTGCCAGCAGCCCCGGGCCGAACTATGGCTACACCTTC
NA | TRBJ2-1 | TRBV19 | NA | 13 | CASKERTYNEQFF | TGTGCCAGTAAAGAGAGGACCTACAATGAGCAGTTCTTC
NA | TRBJ1-2 | TRBV2 | many | 17 | CASSENRIGQANYGYTF | TGTGCCAGCAGTGAAAACCGGATCGGGCAGGCTAACTATGGCTACACCTTC
NA | TRBJ1-2 | TRBV20-1 | many | 11 | CSARQSYGYTF | TGCAGTGCCCGTCAGTCTTATGGCTACACCTTC
NA | TRBJ2-7 | TRBV14 | NA | 15 | CASSQAGLPRYEQYF | TGTGCCAGCAGCCAAGCAGGGCTACCCCGCTACGAGCAGTACTTC
NA | TRBJ1-2 | TRBV25-1 | few | 12 | CASSGYRSGYTF | TGTGCCAGCAGTGGCTACCGATCGGGCTACACCTTC
NA | TRBJ2-7 | TRBV10-3 | NA | 14 | CAISPGRGSYEQYF | TGTGCCATATCCCCCGGCAGGGGCTCCTACGAGCAGTACTTC
TRBD2 | TRBJ2-7 | TRBV20-1 | few | 16 | CSARGQTAGAPYEQYF | TGCAGTGCTAGAGGTCAGACAGCGGGAGCACCCTACGAGCAGTACTTC
NA | TRBJ1-6 | TRBV12-3/TRBV12-4 | many | 12 | CASRWGFSPLHF | TGTGCCAGCAGATGGGGGTTTTCACCCCTCCACTTT
TRBD2 | TRBJ2-1 | TRBV7-6 | few | 15 | CANSFIAGGSDEQFF | TGTGCCAACAGCTTCATAGCGGGAGGGTCTGACGAGCAGTTCTTC
NA | TRBJ2-1 | TRBV6-2/TRBV6-3 | many | 14 | CASSPPDRPNEQFF | TGTGCCAGCAGTCCCCCCGATCGGCCCAATGAGCAGTTCTTC
TRBD1 | TRBJ1-4 | TRBV5-5 | NA | 15 | CASLQGTGGNEKLFF | TGTGCCAGCCTCCAGGGCACAGGGGGTAATGAAAAACTGTTTTTT
NA | TRBJ1-1 | TRBV7-9 | NA | 15 | CASSLPLAGGPEAFF | TGTGCCAGCAGCTTGCCGCTGGCGGGGGGACCTGAAGCTTTCTTT
NA | TRBJ2-3 | TRBV2 | few | 15 | CASSVDYQSTDTQYF | TGTGCCAGCAGTGTGGACTACCAAAGCACAGATACGCAGTATTTT
TRBD1 | TRBJ1-1 | TRBV19 | few | 14 | CASSYTGGYTEAFF | TGTGCCAGTAGCTACACAGGGGGCTACACTGAAGCTTTCTTT